The 20 T cell receptor beta chains presented below share a single source sample, sequenced in a study of spatial heterogeneity in lung cancer. Specified time point: sample taken at primary tumor resection. One entry per CDR3 protein results from TCRdb running MiXCR on the 5' RACE reads. The data show nearly 80,000 distinct CDR3 sequences, under 8.5% seen once. The sample was PBMCs, taken at surgery. The receptors come from a male donor with early-stage non-small cell lung cancer.

This clonotype was detected a few times. V usage is TRBV12-3 or TRBV12-4 and J usage is TRBJ2-1, with no clear D. Trimming pared 7 bases from V and 8 bases from J, leaving 9 bases between. This CDR3 region has 11 residues. The CDR3 DNA follows: TGTGCCAGCACTAGTTACCATGAGCAGTTCTTC. Residues: CASTSYHEQFF.

This clonotype was recorded a few times. The V call is TRBV7-2, the J call TRBJ2-1; no definite D call. Per the germline V gene, CDR1 is SGHTA and CDR2 is FQGNSA. CDR3 length: 11 amino acids. Trimming took 5 bases from V and 9 from J, leaving 8 bases between them. CDR3 nucleotides: TGTGCCAGCAGCCCCTACGGTGAGCAGTTCTTC. It codes for CASSPYGEQFF.

This clonotype was seen at least ten times. The genes are TRBV29-1 and TRBJ2-3, with 9 bases fitting TRBD2. V lost 0 bases and J lost 8; bases outside the gene matches: 3. The CDR3 has 13 residues. Germline V gene sequence: CDR1 SQVTM, CDR2 ANQGSEA. The CDR3 region is CSVEDLAGATQYF. In DNA, the CDR3 is TGCAGCGTTGAAGATTTAGCGGGAGCTACGCAGTATTTT.

This clonotype was seen repeatedly, ten times or more. The rearrangement joins TRBV20-1 to TRBJ1-5, with a weak D call TRBD1 (5 bases). This CDR3 contains 15 residues. CDR1 is DFQATT and CDR2 is SNEGSKA in the germline V gene (reference sequence). V lost 3 bases, J lost 7 bases, and 19 bases lay in between. The CDR3 reads CSARGDRLGRQPQHF. The CDR3 DNA sequence: TGCAGTGCTAGGGGGGACCGCCTGGGCCGGCAGCCCCAGCATTTT.

The table lists this clonotype with many counts. The rearrangement joins TRBV29-1 to TRBJ2-3, with D tentatively TRBD1 or TRBD2 (5 bases each). From germline, CDR1 is SQVTM and CDR2 ANQGSEA. The CDR3 consists of 13 residues. Trimming removed 4 bases at V and 3 bases at J, with 11 bases between. The CDR3 DNA sequence: TGCAGCGTTGTAAGGGACGGTACAGATACGCAGTATTTT. Translating it yields CSVVRDGTDTQYF.

This clonotype was observed many times. The rearrangement uses TRBV4-2 and TRBJ2-5, with 13 positions matching TRBD2. The J segment lost 4 bases and the V segment lost 6 bases, leaving 5 bases of the junction unmatched. The length of the CDR3 is 15 residues. Germline loops: CDR1 LGHNA, CDR2 YNFKEQ. CDR3 region: CASSSGLAGSETQYF. The CDR3 bases are TGTGCCAGCAGTTCGGGACTAGCGGGATCAGAGACCCAGTACTTC.

On this clonotype: Mismatch with germline at one junction end may stem from a read error. The chain joins TRBV4-1 to TRBJ2-3; perhaps TRBD1 as D (5 bases). This CDR3 spans 13 amino acids. Germline V gene data show CDR1 as MGHRA and CDR2 as YSYEKL. The CDR3 DNA sequence: TGCGCCAACAGCTTCCAGGGTTTAGATACGCAGTATTTT. Its translation: CANSFQGLDTQYF.

The table lists this clonotype with many counts. The chain carries TRBV6-5 and TRBJ1-1; D gene ambiguous. Germline V gene data show CDR1 as MNHEY and CDR2 as SVGAGI. The CDR3 runs to 11 residues. V lost 2 bases and J 11 bases, leaving 9 bases between the germline ends. In DNA form, the CDR3 reads TGTGCCAGCAGTTACGGTCCGAGCGCTTTCTTT. It codes for CASSYGPSAFF.

The rearrangement links TRBV7-9 to TRBJ2-3, with D tentatively TRBD2 (6 bases). CDR1 and CDR2 (germline): SEHNR, FQNEAQ (reference sequence). V was pared by 5 bases and J by 2 bases, with 14 bases between. This CDR3 has 15 amino acids. CDR3 residues: CASSVPGVSTDTQYF. The CDR3 DNA sequence: TGTGCCAGCAGCGTGCCGGGAGTTTCCACAGATACGCAGTATTTT.

This clonotype was recorded at least ten times. This chain joins TRBV5-1 and TRBJ1-1; D gene uncertain. The V and J ends lost 0 bases and 1 base respectively, with 7 bases between them. CDR3 length: 14 amino acids. Germline values: CDR1 SGHRS, CDR2 YFSETQ. CDR3 in DNA: TGCGCCAGCAGCTTGGGGAATACGAACACTGAAGCTTTCTTT. Protein sequence: CASSLGNTNTEAFF.

This clonotype came up many times. This chain joins TRBV19 and TRBJ2-7; D gene unclear. V lost 5 bases and J lost 0, with 14 bases in between. Germline CDR1 reads LNHDA; CDR2 reads SQIVND (reference sequence). The CDR3 sequence is 15 residues long. This chain's CDR3 is CASSLSGASSYEQYF. CDR3 coding DNA: TGTGCCAGTAGTCTTTCCGGAGCCTCCTCCTACGAGCAGTACTTC.

This clonotype showed up just a few times. V is TRBV7-2 and J is TRBJ2-1, with TRBD2 as a possible D gene (6 bases). In germline, CDR1 is SGHTA, CDR2 FQGNSA. The CDR3 is 12 residues long. The V end was cut by 5 bases, the J end by 14 bases, with 16 bases between. Here the CDR3 DNA reads TGTGCCAGCAGCCCGGGTCCATGGGAGGAGTTCTTC. Translating it yields CASSPGPWEEFF.

The V call is TRBV7-9, the J call TRBJ2-2, with D uncertain. This CDR3 has 12 residues. V shed 8 bases and J shed 6 bases, with 10 bases lying between them. Germline CDR1 reads SEHNR; CDR2 reads FQNEAQ (reference sequence). CDR3 region: CASLAGAGELFF. CDR3 sequence (DNA): TGTGCCAGCCTCGCTGGGGCCGGGGAGCTGTTTTTT.

This clonotype was seen a handful of times. V and J are TRBV7-2 and TRBJ2-1; a possible D gene is TRBD2 (5 bases). This CDR3 is 15 amino acids long. Per germline, CDR1 SGHTA and CDR2 FQGNSA. The ends were cut back, 5 bases at V and 5 bases at J, with 16 bases in the middle. CDR3 nucleotide sequence: TGTGCCAGCAGCATCAGCGGAAACAAGAACAATGAGCAGTTCTTC. Its translation is CASSISGNKNNEQFF.

This clonotype turned up a few times. This chain links TRBV12-3 or TRBV12-4 with TRBJ1-1; 9 bases fit TRBD1. The CDR3 has 16 amino acids. The trim removed 1 base at V and 4 bases at J, leaving 7 bases unmatched. The CDR3, as DNA: TGTGCCAGCAGTTTAGGGACAGGGGCCCTGACCACTGAAGCTTTCTTT. It encodes CASSLGTGALTTEAFF.

This clonotype has ten or more counts. The chain carries TRBV6-1 and TRBJ2-7; TRBD1 aligns across 8 bases. The CDR3 runs 16 residues. Germline V gives CDR1 MNHNS, CDR2 SASEGT. Trimming took 0 bases from V and 4 from J; bases not matched to a gene: 8. For the CDR3, the DNA is TGTGCCAGCAGTGAAGCAGACAGGGGATTTTTGTACGAGCAGTACTTC. Translation gives CASSEADRGFLYEQYF.

The CDR3 sequence is CASSQSEGTSGVTYEQYF. The DNA for the CDR3 is TGCGCCAGCAGTCAATCGGAGGGCACTAGCGGGGTAACCTACGAGCAGTACTTC. V usage is TRBV23-1 and J usage is TRBJ2-7; TRBD2 matches at 10 bases. TRBV23-1 qualifies as an ORF whose function is uncertain. CDR3 size: 18 residues. Trimming took 0 bases from V and 2 from J; bases not matched to a gene: 10.

V is TRBV2 and J is TRBJ2-1, with 13 bases fitting TRBD2. V was pared by 3 bases and J by 10 bases, with 21 bases of the junction left unmatched. The length of the CDR3 is 20 residues. Germline-derived CDR1 and CDR2 are SNHLY and FYNNEI. The CDR3 DNA follows: TGTGCCAGCAGTGAGGATGGGGACAGGGGAGGACTAGCGGGAGTTTCCGAGCAGTTCTTC. This translates into CASSEDGDRGGLAGVSEQFF.

This clonotype was observed a handful of times. This sequence joins TRBV6-5 and TRBJ1-2; no clear D gene. Germline CDR1 MNHEY, CDR2 SVGAGI. V shed 1 base and J shed 0 bases, with 6 bases lying between them. The CDR3 totals 14 residues. Here the CDR3 reads CASSYLVANYGYTF. The CDR3 nucleotides read TGTGCCAGCAGTTACTTAGTTGCTAACTATGGCTACACCTTC.

J is TRBJ2-7 and V is TRBV7-6; 9 bases fit TRBD2. Germline V gene data show CDR1 as SGHVS and CDR2 as FNYEAQ. The CDR3 spans 14 residues. Germline trimming cut 3 bases from V and 6 bases from J; bases unmatched to any gene: 6. The CDR3 sequence is CASSFSGSSTEQYF. The CDR3 nucleotides read TGTGCCAGCAGCTTTAGCGGGAGTTCAACCGAGCAGTACTTC.